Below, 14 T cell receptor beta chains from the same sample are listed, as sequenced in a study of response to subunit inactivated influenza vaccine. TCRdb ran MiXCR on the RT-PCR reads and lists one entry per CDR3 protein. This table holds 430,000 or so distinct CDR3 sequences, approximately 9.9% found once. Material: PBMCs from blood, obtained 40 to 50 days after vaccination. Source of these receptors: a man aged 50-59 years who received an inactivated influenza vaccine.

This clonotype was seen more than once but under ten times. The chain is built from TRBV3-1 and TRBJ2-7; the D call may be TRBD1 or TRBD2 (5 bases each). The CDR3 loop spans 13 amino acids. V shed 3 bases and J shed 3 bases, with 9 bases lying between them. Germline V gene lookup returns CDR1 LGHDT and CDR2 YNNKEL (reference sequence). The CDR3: CASSQGPGYEQYF. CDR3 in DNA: TGTGCCAGCAGCCAGGGACCGGGCTACGAGCAGTACTTC.

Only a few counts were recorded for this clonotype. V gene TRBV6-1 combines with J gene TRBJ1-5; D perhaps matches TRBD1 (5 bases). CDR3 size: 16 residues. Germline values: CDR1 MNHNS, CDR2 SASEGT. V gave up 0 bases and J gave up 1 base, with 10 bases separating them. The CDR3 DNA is TGTGCCAGCAGTGAAGCGCTGGGGCTAAGCAATCAGCCCCAGCATTTT. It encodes CASSEALGLSNQPQHF.

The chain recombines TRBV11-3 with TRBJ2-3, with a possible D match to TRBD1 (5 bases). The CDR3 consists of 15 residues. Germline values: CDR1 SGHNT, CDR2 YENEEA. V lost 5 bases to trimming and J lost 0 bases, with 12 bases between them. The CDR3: CASSMYRSSTDTQYF. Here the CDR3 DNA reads TGTGCCAGCAGCATGTACAGGAGTAGCACAGATACGCAGTATTTT. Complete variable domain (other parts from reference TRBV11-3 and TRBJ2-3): EAGVVQSPRYKIIEKKQPVAFWCNPISGHNTLYWYLQNLGQGPELLIRYENEEAVDDSQLPKDRFSAERLKGVDSTLKIQPAELGDSAVYLCASSMYRSSTDTQYFGPGTRLTVL.

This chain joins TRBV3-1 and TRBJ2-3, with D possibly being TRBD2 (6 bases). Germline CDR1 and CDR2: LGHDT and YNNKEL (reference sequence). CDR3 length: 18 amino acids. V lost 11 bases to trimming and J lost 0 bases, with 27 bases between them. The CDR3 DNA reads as TGTGCCTTCAGTTTCCCCGCCCCGGGTAGCGGTAGCACAGATACGCAGTATTTT. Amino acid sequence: CAFSFPAPGSGSTDTQYF.

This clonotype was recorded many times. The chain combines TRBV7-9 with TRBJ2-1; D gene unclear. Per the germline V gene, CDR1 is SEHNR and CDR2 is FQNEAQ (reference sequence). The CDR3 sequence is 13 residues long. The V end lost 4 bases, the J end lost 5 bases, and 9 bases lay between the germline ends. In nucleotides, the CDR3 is TGTGCCAGCAGCTACGGACCTAACAATGAGCAGTTCTTC. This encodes CASSYGPNNEQFF.

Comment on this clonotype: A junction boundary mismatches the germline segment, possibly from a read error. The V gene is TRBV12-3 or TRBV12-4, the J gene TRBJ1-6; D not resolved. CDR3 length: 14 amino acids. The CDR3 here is CASGLRGFGSPLHF. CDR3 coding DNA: TGTGCCAGCGGTTTGCGAGGTTTTGGTTCACCCCTCCACTTT.

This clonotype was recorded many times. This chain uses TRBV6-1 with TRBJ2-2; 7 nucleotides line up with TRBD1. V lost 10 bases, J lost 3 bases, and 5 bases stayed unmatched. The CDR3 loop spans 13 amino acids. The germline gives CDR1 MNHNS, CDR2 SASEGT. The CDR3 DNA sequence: TGTGCCACCTCCGGGACAGACACCGGGGAGCTGTTTTTT. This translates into CATSGTDTGELFF.

For the CDR3, the DNA is TGCGCCAGCAGCCTGACCCTGATCGTGGGGGGGGACACAGATACGCAGTATTTT. Its translation is CASSLTLIVGGDTDTQYF. The chain has TRBV5-1 and TRBJ2-3; 7 nucleotides line up with TRBD2. This CDR3 has 18 amino acids. V shed 4 bases and J 2 bases; nucleotides not matched to a gene: 16. Germline values: CDR1 SGHRS, CDR2 YFSETQ.

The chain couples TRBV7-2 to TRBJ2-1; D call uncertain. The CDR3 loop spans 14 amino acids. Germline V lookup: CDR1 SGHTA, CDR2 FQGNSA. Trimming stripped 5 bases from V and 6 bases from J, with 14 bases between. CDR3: CASSPPQRANEQFF. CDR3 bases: TGTGCCAGCAGCCCACCACAACGGGCCAATGAGCAGTTCTTC.

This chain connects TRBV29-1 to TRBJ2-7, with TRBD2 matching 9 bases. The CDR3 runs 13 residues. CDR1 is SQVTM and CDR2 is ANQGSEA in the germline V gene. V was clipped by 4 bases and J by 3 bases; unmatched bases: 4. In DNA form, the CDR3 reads TGCAGCGTTGGTCTAGCGGGACTCTACGAGCAGTACTTC. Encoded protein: CSVGLAGLYEQYF.

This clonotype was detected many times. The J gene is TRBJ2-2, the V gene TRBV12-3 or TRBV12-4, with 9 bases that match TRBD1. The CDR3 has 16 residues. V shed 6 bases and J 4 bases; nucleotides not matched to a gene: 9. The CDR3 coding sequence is TGTGCCAGCAGCCGCTCCGGGACAGGGAGCACCGGGGAGCTGTTTTTT. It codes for CASSRSGTGSTGELFF.

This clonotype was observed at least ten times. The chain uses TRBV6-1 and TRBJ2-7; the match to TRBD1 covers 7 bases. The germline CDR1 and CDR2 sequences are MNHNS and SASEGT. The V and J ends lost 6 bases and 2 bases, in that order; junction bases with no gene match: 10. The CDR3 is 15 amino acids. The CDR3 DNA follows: TGTGCCAGCAGCCGTGTCGGGACAGAAGCCTACGAGCAGTACTTC. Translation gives CASSRVGTEAYEQYF.

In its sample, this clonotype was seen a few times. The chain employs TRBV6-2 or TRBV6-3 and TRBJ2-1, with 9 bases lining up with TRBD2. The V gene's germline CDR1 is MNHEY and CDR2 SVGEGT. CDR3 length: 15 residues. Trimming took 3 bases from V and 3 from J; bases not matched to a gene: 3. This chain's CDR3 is CASSYLAGRYNEQFF. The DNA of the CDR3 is TGTGCCAGCAGTTATCTAGCGGGGCGCTACAATGAGCAGTTCTTC.

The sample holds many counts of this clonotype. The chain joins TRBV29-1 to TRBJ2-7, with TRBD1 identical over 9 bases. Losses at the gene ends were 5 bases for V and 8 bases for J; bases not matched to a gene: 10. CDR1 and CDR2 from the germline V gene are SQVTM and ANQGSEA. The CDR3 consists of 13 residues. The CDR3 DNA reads TGCAGCGTTAGCAAACCGGGACAGGGAAAGCAGTACTTC. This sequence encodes CSVSKPGQGKQYF.